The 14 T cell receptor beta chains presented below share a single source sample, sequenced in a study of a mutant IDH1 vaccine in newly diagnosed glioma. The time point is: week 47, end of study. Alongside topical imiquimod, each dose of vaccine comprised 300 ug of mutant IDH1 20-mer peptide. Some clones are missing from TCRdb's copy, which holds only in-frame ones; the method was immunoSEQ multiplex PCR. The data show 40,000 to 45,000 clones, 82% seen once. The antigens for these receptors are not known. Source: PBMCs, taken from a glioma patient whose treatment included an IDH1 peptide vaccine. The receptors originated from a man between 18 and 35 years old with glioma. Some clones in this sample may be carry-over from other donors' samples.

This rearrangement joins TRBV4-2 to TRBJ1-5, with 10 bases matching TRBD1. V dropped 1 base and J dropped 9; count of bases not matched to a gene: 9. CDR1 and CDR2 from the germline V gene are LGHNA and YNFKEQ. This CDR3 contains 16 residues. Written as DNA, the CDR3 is TGTGCCAGCAGCCAAGGGGACAGGGGTGCGAATGCGCCCCAGCATTTT. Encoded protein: CASSQGDRGANAPQHF.

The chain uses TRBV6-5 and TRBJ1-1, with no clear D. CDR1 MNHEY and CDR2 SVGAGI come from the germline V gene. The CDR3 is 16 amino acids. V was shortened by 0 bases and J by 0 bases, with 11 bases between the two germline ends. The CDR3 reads CASSYSRARMNTEAFF. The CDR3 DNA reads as TGTGCCAGCAGTTACTCGAGGGCACGTATGAACACTGAAGCTTTCTTT.

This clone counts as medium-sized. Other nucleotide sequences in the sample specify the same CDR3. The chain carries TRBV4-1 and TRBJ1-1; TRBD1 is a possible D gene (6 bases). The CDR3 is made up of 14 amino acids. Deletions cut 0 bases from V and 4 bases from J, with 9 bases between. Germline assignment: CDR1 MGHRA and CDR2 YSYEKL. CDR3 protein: CASSQDRGFTEAFF. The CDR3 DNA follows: TGCGCCAGCAGCCAAGACAGGGGATTCACTGAAGCTTTCTTT.

CDR3 sequence reads: CASSLNFGGVRTTEAFF. The CDR3 region has the DNA TGTGCCAGCAGCCTAAATTTTGGTGGTGTCCGTACCACTGAAGCTTTCTTT. V gene TRBV5-5 combines with J gene TRBJ1-1; D uncertain. Trimming cost V 4 bases and J 4 bases, with 23 bases left between them. Germline assignment: CDR1 SGHKS and CDR2 YYEKEE (reference sequence). There are 17 residues in the CDR3.

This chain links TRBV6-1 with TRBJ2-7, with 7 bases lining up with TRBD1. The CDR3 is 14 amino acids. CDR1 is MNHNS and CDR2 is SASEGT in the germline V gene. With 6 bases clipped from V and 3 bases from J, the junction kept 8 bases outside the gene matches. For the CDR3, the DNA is TGTGCCAGCAGCAATACAGGGGTTGGCTACGAGCAGTACTTC. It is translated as CASSNTGVGYEQYF.

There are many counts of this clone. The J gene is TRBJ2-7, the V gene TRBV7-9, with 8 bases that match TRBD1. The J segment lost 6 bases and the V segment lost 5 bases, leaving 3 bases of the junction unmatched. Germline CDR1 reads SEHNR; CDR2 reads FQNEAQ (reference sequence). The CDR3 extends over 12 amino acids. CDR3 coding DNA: TGTGCCAGCAGCCATGGACAGGGCGAGCAGTACTTC. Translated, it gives CASSHGQGEQYF.

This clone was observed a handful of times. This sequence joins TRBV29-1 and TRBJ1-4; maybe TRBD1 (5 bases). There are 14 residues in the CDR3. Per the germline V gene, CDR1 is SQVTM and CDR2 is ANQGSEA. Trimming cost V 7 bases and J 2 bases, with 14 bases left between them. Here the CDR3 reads CSARPGRTNEKLFF. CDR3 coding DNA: TGCAGCGCCCGTCCAGGGAGGACTAATGAAAAACTGTTTTTT.

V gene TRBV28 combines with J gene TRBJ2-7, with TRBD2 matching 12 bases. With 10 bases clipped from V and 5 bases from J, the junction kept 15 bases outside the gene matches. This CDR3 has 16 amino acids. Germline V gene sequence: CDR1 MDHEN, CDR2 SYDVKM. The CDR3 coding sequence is TGTGCCATTAAATCCTGGCTAGCGGGAGGGCCCCACGAGCAGTACTTC. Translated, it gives CAIKSWLAGGPHEQYF.

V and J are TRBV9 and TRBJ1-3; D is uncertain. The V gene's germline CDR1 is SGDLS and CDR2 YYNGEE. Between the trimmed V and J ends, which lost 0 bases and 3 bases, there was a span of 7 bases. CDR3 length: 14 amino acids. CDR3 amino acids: CASSVDWGGNTIYF. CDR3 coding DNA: TGTGCCAGCAGCGTAGATTGGGGTGGAAACACCATATATTTT.

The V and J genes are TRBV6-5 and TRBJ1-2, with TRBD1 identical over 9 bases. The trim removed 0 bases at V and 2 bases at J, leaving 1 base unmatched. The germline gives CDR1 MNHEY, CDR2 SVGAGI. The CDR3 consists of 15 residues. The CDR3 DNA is TGTGCCAGCAGTTACTCCGGGACAGGGAACTATGGCTACACCTTC. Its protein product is CASSYSGTGNYGYTF.

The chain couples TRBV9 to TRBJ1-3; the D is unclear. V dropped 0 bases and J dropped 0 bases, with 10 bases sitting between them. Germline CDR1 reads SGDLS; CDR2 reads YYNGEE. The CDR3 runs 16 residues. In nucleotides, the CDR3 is TGTGCCAGCAGCGTAGAGCCGGGGAGCTCTGGAAACACCATATATTTT. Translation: CASSVEPGSSGNTIYF.

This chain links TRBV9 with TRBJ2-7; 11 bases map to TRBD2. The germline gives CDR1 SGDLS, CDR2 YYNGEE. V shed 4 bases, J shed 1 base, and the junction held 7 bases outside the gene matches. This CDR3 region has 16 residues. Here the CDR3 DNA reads TGTGCCAGCAGCCCTAGTGGGACTAGCGGTTCCTACGAGCAGTACTTC. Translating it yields CASSPSGTSGSYEQYF.

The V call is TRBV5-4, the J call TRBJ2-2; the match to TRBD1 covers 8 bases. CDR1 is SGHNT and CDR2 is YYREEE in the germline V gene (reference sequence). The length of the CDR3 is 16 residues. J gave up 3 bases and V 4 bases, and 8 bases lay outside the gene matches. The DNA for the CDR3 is TGTGCCAGCAGCACCCGGACAGGGATGGACACCGGGGAGCTGTTTTTT. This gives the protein CASSTRTGMDTGELFF.

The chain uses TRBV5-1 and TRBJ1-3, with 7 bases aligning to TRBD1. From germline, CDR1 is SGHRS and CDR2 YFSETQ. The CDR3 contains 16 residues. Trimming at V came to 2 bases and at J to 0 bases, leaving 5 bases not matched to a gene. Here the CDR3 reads CASSFEGAYSGNTIYF. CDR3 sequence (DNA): TGCGCCAGCAGCTTCGAGGGGGCCTACTCTGGAAACACCATATATTTT. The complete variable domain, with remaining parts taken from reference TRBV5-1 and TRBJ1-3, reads KAGVTQTPRYLIKTRGQQVTLSCSPISGHRSVSWYQQTPGQGLQFLFEYFSETQRNKGNFPGRFSGRQFSNSRSEMNVSTLELGDSALYLCASSFEGAYSGNTIYFGEGSWLTVV.